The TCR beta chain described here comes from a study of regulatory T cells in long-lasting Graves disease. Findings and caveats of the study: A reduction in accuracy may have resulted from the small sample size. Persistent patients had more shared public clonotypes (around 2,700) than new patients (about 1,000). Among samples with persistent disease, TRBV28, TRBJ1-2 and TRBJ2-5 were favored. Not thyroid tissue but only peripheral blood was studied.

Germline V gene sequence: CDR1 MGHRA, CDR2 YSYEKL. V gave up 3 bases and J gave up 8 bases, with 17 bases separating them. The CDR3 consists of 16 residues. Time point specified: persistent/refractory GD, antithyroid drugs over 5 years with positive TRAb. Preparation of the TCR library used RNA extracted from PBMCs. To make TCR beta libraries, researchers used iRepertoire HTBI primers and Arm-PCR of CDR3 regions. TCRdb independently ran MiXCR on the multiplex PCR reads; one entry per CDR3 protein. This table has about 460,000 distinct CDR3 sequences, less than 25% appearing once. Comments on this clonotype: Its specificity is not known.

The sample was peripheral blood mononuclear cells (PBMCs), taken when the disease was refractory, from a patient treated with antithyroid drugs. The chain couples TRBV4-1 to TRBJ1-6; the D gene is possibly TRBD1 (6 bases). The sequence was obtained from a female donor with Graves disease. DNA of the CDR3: TGCGCCAGCAGCCAGATCGGACAGCGGAGGGATTCACCCCTCCACTTT. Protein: CASSQIGQRRDSPLHF.